This T cell receptor beta chain is drawn from a study of shared clonotypes between healthy human individuals. Study-level background: Three CD4 naive, three CD4 memory, two CD8 naive and one CD8 memory plate were used per donor.

All donors qualified as healthy HIV-negative adults and had experienced no recent acute infections or vaccinations. Assay used: immunoSEQ multiplex PCR; TCRdb lists only in-frame clones, some missing. This table holds approximately 2.5 million clones, around 90% found once. The germline V and J ends were trimmed by 2 bases and 3 bases, with 10 bases remaining between them. Germline V lookup: CDR1 KGHSH, CDR2 LQKENI. CDR3 length: 14 residues. The clonotype originates from a young man in good health. The sequenced sample consisted of naive CD4+ T cells sorted from blood. This sample's subset: CD45RA+ positively selected. The chain combines TRBV18 with TRBJ1-2; D uncertain. As DNA, the CDR3 is TGTGCCAGCTCACCATCGAGTGCCGACTATGGCTACACCTTC. Amino acid sequence: CASSPSSADYGYTF.